Below, one T cell receptor beta chain is given with its context. The sample is drawn from a study of cytomegalovirus exposure and HLA in healthy donors. Study-wide context: Drawn from HLA-typed donors, approximately 85 million unique TCRs were held in an early data release.

Losses at the gene ends were 4 bases for V and 5 bases for J; bases not matched to a gene: 7. The CDR3 totals 15 residues. CDR1 is MNHEY, CDR2 SMNVEV, per germline (reference sequence). Primers included in the PCR were 60 Vbeta and 13 Jbeta primers. Sequenced by immunoSEQ multiplex PCR; TCRdb stores in-frame clones only, minus some. Of some 170,000 clones in the sample, roughly 79% are singletons; the top ten hold 0.95% to 1.1%. The origin of this receptor is a middle-aged woman in good health and CMV-seronegative. The V call is TRBV27, the J call TRBJ2-3, with 9 positions matching TRBD2. Sequencing used PBMCs. Here the CDR3 DNA reads TGTGCCAGCAGTTGGGCCATAGCGGGAGAAGATACGCAGTATTTT. The encoded protein is CASSWAIAGEDTQYF.